This T cell receptor (beta chain) was captured by sequencing in a study of blood T cell repertoires in COVID-19. The CDR3 spans 13 residues. Germline V gene sequence: CDR1 SNHLY, CDR2 FYNNEI. Trimming removed 5 bases at V and 7 bases at J, with 12 bases between. Method: immunoSEQ multiplex PCR; TCRdb's copy keeps in-frame clones and lacks some. The table lists 60,000 or so clones, around four fifths of them singletons. The clonotype comes from a man in his sixties with acute or convalescent COVID-19. Specimen: peripheral blood. The chain uses TRBV2 and TRBJ2-1; possible D gene TRBD1, 5 bases. CDR3 loop: CASSPLTVNEQFF. CDR3 in DNA: TGTGCCAGCAGTCCATTGACAGTAAATGAGCAGTTCTTC.